The 14 T cell receptor beta chains listed next were all sequenced from one sample in a study of read filtering for tumor transcriptome and immune sequencing. This library used roughly 370 ng RNA and molecular barcoded adaptors spanning alpha/delta and beta/gamma chains. TCRdb ran MiXCR on the reads and lists one entry per CDR3 protein. This table has 100,000 to 150,000 distinct CDR3 sequences, about 12% appearing once. Sequencing used a population of CD138-negative cells sorted from bone marrow. Every receptor here comes from a donor at least 40 years old with multiple myeloma.

At least ten counts were recorded for this clonotype. V gene TRBV7-6 combines with J gene TRBJ2-1; 15 bases align to TRBD2. CDR3 length: 20 amino acids. V was clipped by 5 bases and J by 7 bases; unmatched bases: 18. Per the germline V gene, CDR1 is SGHVS and CDR2 is FNYEAQ. This chain's CDR3 is CASSVSGTSGRRALVNEQFF. DNA of the CDR3: TGTGCCAGCAGCGTATCCGGGACTAGCGGGAGGAGGGCACTGGTGAATGAGCAGTTCTTC.

In this sample, this clonotype turned up many times. The genes are TRBV6-5 and TRBJ2-1; 13 bases are a match to TRBD2. The CDR3 length is 15 residues. Germline V gene lookup returns CDR1 MNHEY and CDR2 SVGAGI. V was clipped by 6 bases and J by 6 bases; unmatched bases: 5. CDR3 in amino acids: CASSRGTSGINEQFF. The CDR3 bases are TGTGCCAGCAGCCGAGGGACTAGCGGGATCAATGAGCAGTTCTTC.

This clonotype was counted many times. V is TRBV2 and J is TRBJ2-2, with 7 bases fitting TRBD1. Losses at the gene ends were 6 bases for V and 8 bases for J; bases not matched to a gene: 15. The CDR3 sequence is 16 residues long. Germline CDR1 SNHLY, CDR2 FYNNEI. The CDR3 reads CASRSQAGTVKGELFF. As DNA, the CDR3 is TGTGCCAGCAGGAGCCAGGCCGGGACAGTTAAAGGGGAGCTGTTTTTT.

Many counts were recorded for this clonotype. J is TRBJ2-7 and V is TRBV6-6; 11 nucleotides agree with TRBD2. Germline lookup yields CDR1 MNHNY and CDR2 SVGAGI (reference sequence). CDR3 length: 14 residues. V shed 5 bases and J 1 base; nucleotides not matched to a gene: 1. CDR3: CASSRLAGSYEQYF. The CDR3 DNA follows: TGTGCCAGCAGTCGACTAGCGGGATCCTACGAGCAGTACTTC.

The J gene is TRBJ2-7, the V gene TRBV19; the D is unclear. Trimming cost V 3 bases and J 2 bases, with 14 bases left between them. CDR3 length: 15 amino acids. Germline V gene lookup returns CDR1 LNHDA and CDR2 SQIVND (reference sequence). For the CDR3, the DNA is TGTGCCAGTAGTATCTCTCCTACCAGCCCCTACGAGCAGTACTTC. As protein: CASSISPTSPYEQYF.

This clonotype turned up a few times. A clone one base away is much larger, so this may be a read error. This CDR3 is missing its conserved last phenylalanine or tryptophan, likely due to a read error. The rearrangement joins TRBV29-1 to TRBJ2-4; no definite D call. Germline V CDR1 and CDR2: SQVTM, ANQGSEA. CDR3 size: 13 residues. The V gene lost 2 bases and the J gene lost 5 bases, with 10 bases spanning the gap. CDR3 bases: TGCAGCGTTGAAAAGGTGGCAGAAAACATTCAGTACCTC. Translated, it gives CSVEKVAENIQYL.

A single count supports this clonotype. This may be a read error, as it is one base from a much larger clone. This chain connects TRBV7-9 to TRBJ2-7; D remains ambiguous. The ends were cut back, 5 bases at V and 3 bases at J, with 11 bases in the middle. The CDR3 length is 13 residues. Looked up from germline, CDR1 is SEHNR and CDR2 is FQNEAQ (reference sequence). The CDR3: CASSDVRIYEQYF. CDR3 nucleotides: TGTGCCAGCAGCGATGTCAGGATCTACGAGCAGTACTTC.

Many counts were recorded for this clonotype. J is TRBJ2-1 and V is TRBV10-3, with TRBD1 matching 10 bases. This CDR3 spans 14 amino acids. Germline CDR1 reads ENHRY; CDR2 reads SYGVKD. With V trimmed by 6 bases and J by 10 bases, 9 bases remained unmatched. The CDR3 DNA reads as TGTGCCATCAGGAACGACAGGGGGCTAAGAGAGCAGTTCTTC. Its translation is CAIRNDRGLREQFF.

The chain has TRBV3-1 and TRBJ2-1; TRBD2 aligns across 10 bases. With V trimmed by 2 bases and J by 8 bases, 9 bases remained unmatched. The germline gives CDR1 LGHDT, CDR2 YNNKEL (reference sequence). There are 16 residues in the CDR3. Here the CDR3 reads CASSQTSSGSAHEQFF. The DNA of the CDR3 is TGTGCCAGCAGCCAAACGTCTAGCGGGAGTGCGCATGAGCAGTTCTTC.

This clonotype came up many times. The rearrangement links TRBV6-2 or TRBV6-3 to TRBJ2-7, with D unclear. Germline V gene data show CDR1 as MNHEY and CDR2 as SVGEGT. V lost 5 bases, J lost 2 bases, and 4 bases lay in between. The length of the CDR3 is 11 residues. The CDR3 nucleotides are TGTGCCAGCAGTGACCCCTACGAGCAGTACTTC. The encoded protein is CASSDPYEQYF.

The table lists this clonotype with a few counts. The V gene is TRBV6-2 or TRBV6-3, the J gene TRBJ2-2; TRBD2 matches 10 bases. The CDR3 spans 19 residues. Unmatched junction bases numbered 16, after V lost 4 bases and J lost 5 bases. Germline CDR1 is MNHEY and CDR2 is SVGEGT. The CDR3 is CASSFDLSLAGVYTGELFF. CDR3 in DNA: TGTGCCAGCAGTTTCGACCTCTCTCTAGCGGGAGTGTATACCGGGGAGCTGTTTTTT.

Comments on this clonotype: No conserved phenylalanine or tryptophan is present at the end of the CDR3, so a read error is the likely explanation. The chain joins TRBV6-1 to TRBJ2-1; TRBD2 matches 7 bases. V was pared by 6 bases and J by 12 bases, with 23 bases of the junction left unmatched. The germline CDR1 and CDR2 sequences are MNHNS and SASEGT. This CDR3 comprises 17 residues. CDR3 amino acids: CASSPRAGERAGDGQFL. The CDR3 DNA follows: TGTGCCAGCAGCCCCCGGGCGGGGGAGCGAGCGGGCGATGGGCAGTTCCTC.

At least ten counts were recorded for this clonotype. The V call is TRBV27, the J call TRBJ1-4; tentatively, D is TRBD1 (5 bases). CDR1 MNHEY and CDR2 SMNVEV come from the germline V gene (reference sequence). The CDR3 extends over 15 amino acids. The V gene lost 3 bases and the J gene lost 2 bases, with 10 bases spanning the gap. CDR3 in DNA: TGTGCCAGCAGTTTCAGGGAATCGACTAATGAAAAACTGTTTTTT. It is translated as CASSFRESTNEKLFF.

The sample holds a few counts of this clonotype. V usage is TRBV7-2 and J usage is TRBJ1-3; no clear D. Between the trimmed V and J ends, which lost 3 bases and 4 bases, there was a span of 7 bases. Germline V gene lookup returns CDR1 SGHTA and CDR2 FQGNSA. This CDR3 is built from 13 residues. The CDR3: CASSLSGGNTIYF. Here the CDR3 DNA reads TGTGCCAGCAGCTTGAGCGGGGGAAACACCATATATTTT. The variable domain in full, completed from reference TRBV7-2 and TRBJ1-3, reads GAGVSQSPSNKVTEKGKDVELRCDPISGHTALYWYRQSLGQGLEFLIYFQGNSAPDKSGLPSDRFSAERTGGSVSTLTIQRTQQEDSAVYLCASSLSGGNTIYFGEGSWLTVV.